This T cell receptor beta chain appears in the sequencing data of a study of blood T cell repertoires in COVID-19. Looking at the study overall: Sites across the United States, Italy and Spain contributed samples from acute and convalescent COVID-19.

With 4 bases removed from V and 9 bases from J, the gap between germline ends came to 14 bases. Germline assignment: CDR1 SGDLS and CDR2 YYNGEE. CDR3 length equals 14 residues. In the original processing: Scientists estimated how many nucleated cells there were by amplifying reference gene primers. Method: immunoSEQ multiplex PCR; TCRdb's copy keeps in-frame clones and lacks some. The V and J calls and the clone size are those of that table, but D and trimming were determined from the DNA. The sample lists roughly 140,000 clones; roughly 90% were seen once. The chain uses TRBV9 and TRBJ1-6; D remains ambiguous. The TCR was taken from a woman aged 55-75 years with active or convalescent COVID-19. Input material: peripheral blood. The CDR3 DNA follows: TGTGCCAGCAGCCCCCAGGAGGCCGGTTCACCCCTCCACTTT. The encoded protein is CASSPQEAGSPLHF.